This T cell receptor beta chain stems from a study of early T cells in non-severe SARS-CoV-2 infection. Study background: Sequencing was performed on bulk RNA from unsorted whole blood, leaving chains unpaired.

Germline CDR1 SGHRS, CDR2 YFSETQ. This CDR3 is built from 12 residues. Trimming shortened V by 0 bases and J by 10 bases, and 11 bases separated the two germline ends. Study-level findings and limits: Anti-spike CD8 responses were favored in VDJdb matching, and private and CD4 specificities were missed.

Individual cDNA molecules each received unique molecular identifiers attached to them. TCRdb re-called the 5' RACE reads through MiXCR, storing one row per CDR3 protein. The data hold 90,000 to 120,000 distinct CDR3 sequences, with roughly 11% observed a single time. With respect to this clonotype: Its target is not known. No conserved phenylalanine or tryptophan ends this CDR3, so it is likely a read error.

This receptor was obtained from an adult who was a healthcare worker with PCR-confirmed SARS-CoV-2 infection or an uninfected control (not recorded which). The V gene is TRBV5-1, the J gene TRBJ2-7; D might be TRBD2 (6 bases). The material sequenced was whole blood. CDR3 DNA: TGCGCCAGCAGCTTGGAAACGGACTATCAGTACATC. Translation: CASSLETDYQYI.